Presented here are 26 T cell receptor beta chains from one specimen sequenced in a study of blood T cell repertoires in COVID-19. The repertoire was sequenced with immunoSEQ multiplex PCR; TCRdb's copy has only in-frame clones and lacks some. This sample yields 20,000 to 25,000 clones, of which about nine tenths are seen a single time; around 3% belongs to the top ten. The specimen sequenced was peripheral blood. These receptors all stem from a woman in her 70s with active COVID-19.

The V call is TRBV7-9, the J call TRBJ1-2; D perhaps matches TRBD1 (5 bases). This CDR3 is 13 amino acids long. V was clipped by 2 bases and J by 6 bases, with 10 bases between them. The germline V gene encodes CDR1 SEHNR and CDR2 FQNEAQ (reference sequence). The CDR3 spells CASSLRGSNGYTF. CDR3 DNA: TGTGCCAGCAGCTTAAGGGGCTCTAATGGCTACACCTTC.

The J gene is TRBJ2-2, the V gene TRBV19, with TRBD1 matching 10 bases. The germline V gene has CDR1 LNHDA and CDR2 SQIVND (reference sequence). This CDR3 comprises 18 residues. V was clipped by 6 bases and J by 8 bases; unmatched bases: 18. The CDR3 DNA reads as TGTGCCAGTAGAGCCGACTTGTGGGGACAGGGGAATATAGGGGAGCTGTTTTTT. Its translation is CASRADLWGQGNIGELFF. The full variable domain, completed using reference TRBV19 and TRBJ2-2, is DGGITQSPKYLFRKEGQNVTLSCEQNLNHDAMYWYRQDPGQGLRLIYYSQIVNDFQKGDIAEGYSVSREKKESFPLTVTSAQKNPTAFYLCASRADLWGQGNIGELFFGEGSRLTVL.

V usage is TRBV24-1 and J usage is TRBJ1-5; D may be TRBD1 (6 bases). Germline V gene data show CDR1 as KGHDR and CDR2 as SFDVKD. The length of the CDR3 is 14 residues. V lost 4 bases to trimming and J lost 0 bases, with 6 bases between them. CDR3 nucleotides: TGTGCCACCAGTGAGACAGGTAGCAATCAGCCCCAGCATTTT. Its protein is CATSETGSNQPQHF.

The V and J genes are TRBV18 and TRBJ1-2; TRBD1 agrees at 7 bases. The J segment lost 6 bases and the V segment lost 4 bases, leaving 11 bases of the junction unmatched. This CDR3 is 15 amino acids long. Looked up from germline, CDR1 is KGHSH and CDR2 is LQKENI. CDR3 loop: CASSRDRDGQHGYTF. The CDR3 nucleotides are TGTGCCAGCTCACGCGACAGGGACGGTCAGCATGGCTACACCTTC.

This rearrangement joins TRBV4-1 to TRBJ2-1; D may be TRBD1 (6 bases). V lost 1 base, J lost 6 bases, and 13 bases lay in between. The CDR3 runs to 15 residues. The V gene's germline CDR1 is MGHRA and CDR2 YSYEKL. The CDR3 here is CASSQGRGAVNEQFF. CDR3 nucleotides: TGCGCCAGCAGCCAAGGCAGGGGAGCGGTCAATGAGCAGTTCTTC.

The chain combines TRBV18 with TRBJ1-1; no reliable D call. V was clipped by 1 base and J by 8 bases, with 8 bases between them. This CDR3 comprises 12 residues. The germline gives CDR1 KGHSH, CDR2 LQKENI. CDR3 sequence reads: CASSPRAEEAFF. CDR3 DNA sequence: TGTGCCAGCTCACCACGGGCAGAAGAAGCTTTCTTT.

The chain carries TRBV28 and TRBJ1-1; D is possibly TRBD1 (5 bases). CDR1 is MDHEN, CDR2 SYDVKM, per germline. V was cut by 6 bases and J by 1 base, with 12 bases left in between. The CDR3 has 14 amino acids. In nucleotides, the CDR3 is TGTGCCAGCAGCTACCTAGACAGGAACACTGAAGCTTTCTTT. Translation gives CASSYLDRNTEAFF.

This clone has more than one count but fewer than ten. The CDR3 loop reads CASSEVPGNTGELFF. The CDR3 coding sequence is TGTGCCAGCAGTGAGGTGCCAGGAAACACCGGGGAGCTGTTTTTT. This chain uses TRBV2 with TRBJ2-2; D gene ambiguous. V was clipped by 3 bases and J by 2 bases, with 10 bases between them. The CDR3 consists of 15 residues. The V gene's germline CDR1 is SNHLY and CDR2 FYNNEI.

The rearrangement links TRBV7-9 to TRBJ1-3; no clear D. V was shortened by 2 bases and J by 4 bases, with 3 bases between the two germline ends. Per the germline V gene, CDR1 is SEHNR and CDR2 is FQNEAQ (reference sequence). This CDR3 has 12 residues. CDR3 in DNA: TGTGCCAGCAGCTTATCGGGAAACACCATATATTTT. Translating gives CASSLSGNTIYF. Filled out from reference TRBV7-9 and TRBJ1-3, the complete variable domain reads DTGVSQNPRHKITKRGQNVTFRCDPISEHNRLYWYRQTLGQGPEFLTYFQNEAQLEKSRLLSDRFSAERPKGSFSTLEIQRTEQGDSAMYLCASSLSGNTIYFGEGSWLTVV.

The CDR3: CSVEVGGLTSGRARIGTQYF. The CDR3, as DNA: TGCAGCGTTGAAGTAGGGGGGCTAACTAGCGGGAGGGCTCGTATAGGGACCCAGTACTTC. This chain joins TRBV29-1 and TRBJ2-5; 13 nucleotides match TRBD2. J lost 7 bases, V lost 1 base, and 21 bases had no gene match. The CDR3 totals 20 residues. Germline lookup yields CDR1 SQVTM and CDR2 ANQGSEA. The complete variable domain, with remaining parts taken from reference TRBV29-1 and TRBJ2-5, reads SAVISQKPSRDICQRGTSLTIQCQVDSQVTMMFWYRQQPGQSLTLIATANQGSEATYESGFVIDKFPISRPNLTFSTLTVSNMSPEDSSIYLCSVEVGGLTSGRARIGTQYFGPGTRLLVL.

This chain links TRBV4-1 with TRBJ1-4, with 7 bases that match TRBD1. CDR1 and CDR2 from the germline V gene are MGHRA and YSYEKL. The CDR3 extends over 14 amino acids. The V and J ends lost 4 bases and 4 bases, in that order; junction bases with no gene match: 3. This CDR3 reads CASSLRDSNEKLFF. The CDR3 DNA sequence: TGCGCCAGCAGCCTCCGGGACAGTAATGAAAAACTGTTTTTT.

The V call is TRBV3-1 (or the pseudogene TRBV3-2), the J call TRBJ2-7; TRBD1 is a possible D gene (5 bases). Trimming removed 3 bases at V and 3 bases at J, with 6 bases between. The germline V gene has CDR1 LGHDT and CDR2 YNNKEL (reference sequence). There are 12 residues in the CDR3. The CDR3 nucleotides are TGTGCCAGCAGCCAGGGGCTCTACGAGCAGTACTTC. It yields the protein CASSQGLYEQYF.

The chain employs TRBV10-1 and TRBJ2-2; 8 nucleotides agree with TRBD1. The V segment lost 3 bases and the J segment 6 bases; nucleotides outside the gene matches: 6. The CDR3 spans 15 residues. Germline V CDR1 and CDR2: WNHNN, SYGVQD (reference sequence). In DNA, the CDR3 is TGCGCCAGCAGTGATCCAGGGGGCCTTTCCGGGGAGCTGTTTTTT. Protein sequence: CASSDPGGLSGELFF.

The chain recombines TRBV6-5 with TRBJ2-1; D not certain. The CDR3 is made up of 13 amino acids. V lost 7 bases and J lost 3, with 10 bases in between. Germline CDR1 reads MNHEY; CDR2 reads SVGAGI. CDR3 sequence: CASNLRLYNEQFF. In DNA, the CDR3 is TGTGCCAGCAACCTACGTCTCTACAATGAGCAGTTCTTC.

Only one count was recorded for this clone. The rearrangement links TRBV12-3 or TRBV12-4 to TRBJ2-1; D is uncertain. V was cut by 0 bases and J by 7 bases, with 7 bases left in between. The length of the CDR3 is 13 residues. The CDR3 DNA reads as TGTGCCAGCAGTTTAGCGCGCGGAAATGAGCAGTTCTTC. It is translated as CASSLARGNEQFF.

This chain uses TRBV6-1 with TRBJ1-2, with D possibly matching TRBD1 (5 bases). V was shortened by 1 base and J by 4 bases, with 13 bases between the two germline ends. This CDR3 spans 15 amino acids. CDR1 MNHNS and CDR2 SASEGT come from the germline V gene. The CDR3 DNA reads as TGTGCCAGCAGTGAAGAGTGGAGGGGCCTCTATGGCTACACCTTC. This translates into CASSEEWRGLYGYTF.

The chain has TRBV4-2 and TRBJ1-5; maybe TRBD1 (5 bases). Germline CDR1 is LGHNA and CDR2 is YNFKEQ. V shed 6 bases and J shed 3 bases, with 9 bases lying between them. The CDR3 is 13 residues long. CDR3 region: CASSGAVNQPQHF. In nucleotides, the CDR3 is TGTGCCAGCAGTGGGGCCGTCAATCAGCCCCAGCATTTT.

In its sample, this clone was seen a few times. This chain's CDR3 is CASSSRLNTGELFF. CDR3 coding DNA: TGTGCCAGCAGTTCTAGACTGAACACCGGGGAGCTGTTTTTT. The chain combines TRBV2 with TRBJ2-2; D remains ambiguous. Trimming cost V 5 bases and J 1 base, with 8 bases left between them. Germline lookup yields CDR1 SNHLY and CDR2 FYNNEI. This CDR3 is built from 14 residues.

The rearrangement joins TRBV28 to TRBJ1-2; 7 nucleotides match TRBD1. The length of the CDR3 is 13 residues. With V trimmed by 7 bases and J by 2 bases, 4 bases remained unmatched. The V gene's germline CDR1 is MDHEN and CDR2 SYDVKM. The CDR3 DNA reads TGTGCCAGCAACCAACAGGGGAACTATGGCTACACCTTC. Residues: CASNQQGNYGYTF.

The gene calls are TRBV7-2 and TRBJ2-1; 12 nucleotides match TRBD2. V was pared by 3 bases and J by 10 bases, with 13 bases of the junction left unmatched. This CDR3 is 17 amino acids long. Germline CDR1 reads SGHTA; CDR2 reads FQGNSA. DNA for the CDR3: TGTGCCAGCAGCTTCACTACCAGACTAGCGGGAGTAAAAGAGCAGTTCTTC. Encoded protein: CASSFTTRLAGVKEQFF.

Written as DNA, the CDR3 is TGCGCCAGCAGCTCGGTCCCGGGACAGGGATGGGGCACTGAAGCTTTCTTT. Its protein product is CASSSVPGQGWGTEAFF. The chain has TRBV5-1 and TRBJ1-1; 9 bases fit TRBD1. J lost 4 bases, V lost 3 bases, and 13 bases had no gene match. The CDR3 length is 17 residues. Germline V gene lookup returns CDR1 SGHRS and CDR2 YFSETQ.

The V call is TRBV5-1, the J call TRBJ1-6; D might be TRBD1 (6 bases). The CDR3 has 17 residues. V dropped 4 bases and J dropped 5 bases, with 19 bases sitting between them. The germline CDR1 and CDR2 sequences are SGHRS and YFSETQ. The CDR3 is CASSLKSGDTNNSPLHF. The CDR3 bases are TGCGCCAGCAGCCTCAAATCCGGGGACACCAATAATTCACCCCTCCACTTT.

The V call is TRBV5-1, the J call TRBJ1-4; 9 bases align to TRBD1. Germline V gives CDR1 SGHRS, CDR2 YFSETQ. Germline trimming cut 3 bases from V and 8 bases from J; bases unmatched to any gene: 8. The length of the CDR3 is 15 residues. The CDR3 loop reads CASSSGDRVEEKLFF. CDR3 DNA: TGCGCCAGCAGCTCTGGGGACAGGGTTGAGGAAAAACTGTTTTTT. The full variable domain, completed using reference TRBV5-1 and TRBJ1-4, is KAGVTQTPRYLIKTRGQQVTLSCSPISGHRSVSWYQQTPGQGLQFLFEYFSETQRNKGNFPGRFSGRQFSNSRSEMNVSTLELGDSALYLCASSSGDRVEEKLFFGSGTQLSVL.

CDR3 sequence reads: CSATREAFF. The CDR3 DNA reads TGCAGTGCTACCAGAGAAGCTTTCTTT. This chain uses TRBV20-1 with TRBJ1-1; D is uncertain. Trimming left V 4 bases short and J 8 bases short, with 5 bases between. The length of the CDR3 is 9 residues. Germline CDR1 and CDR2: DFQATT and SNEGSKA (reference sequence).

This chain connects TRBV6-2 or TRBV6-3 to TRBJ1-1; D not resolved. V shed 2 bases and J shed 1 base, with 11 bases lying between them. The CDR3 runs to 15 residues. Germline loops: CDR1 MNHEY, CDR2 SVGEGT. The CDR3 loop reads CASSYNRRQNTEAFF. Written as DNA, the CDR3 is TGTGCCAGCAGTTACAACAGAAGACAGAACACTGAAGCTTTCTTT.

CDR3 sequence reads: CASSSTGAGTQYF. The DNA of the CDR3 is TGTGCCAGCAGCTCCACGGGAGCAGGGACGCAGTATTTT. The V call is TRBV7-9, the J call TRBJ2-3; D perhaps matches TRBD2 (6 bases). The germline V gene has CDR1 SEHNR and CDR2 FQNEAQ (reference sequence). V shed 4 bases and J shed 9 bases, with 14 bases lying between them. The CDR3 consists of 13 residues.